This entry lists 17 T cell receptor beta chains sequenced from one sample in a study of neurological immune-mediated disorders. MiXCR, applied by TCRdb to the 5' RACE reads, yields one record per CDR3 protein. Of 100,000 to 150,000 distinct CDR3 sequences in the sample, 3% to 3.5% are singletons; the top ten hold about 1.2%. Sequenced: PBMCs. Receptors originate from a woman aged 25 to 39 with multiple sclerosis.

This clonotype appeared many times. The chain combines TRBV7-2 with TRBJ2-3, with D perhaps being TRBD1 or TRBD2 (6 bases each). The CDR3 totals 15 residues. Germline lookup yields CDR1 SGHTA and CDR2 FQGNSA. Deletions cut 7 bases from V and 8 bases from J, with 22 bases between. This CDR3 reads CASKRGAEGQRTQYF. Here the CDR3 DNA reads TGTGCCAGCAAAAGGGGGGCTGAGGGGCAGCGTACGCAGTATTTT.

In DNA form, the CDR3 reads TGTGCCAGCTCCAGGGACAGGGATCATGGCTACACCTTC. It yields the protein CASSRDRDHGYTF. The chain uses TRBV5-6 and TRBJ1-2; 9 positions match TRBD1. CDR3 length: 13 residues. Germline CDR1 SGHDT, CDR2 YYEEEE. V dropped 7 bases and J dropped 6; count of bases not matched to a gene: 7. Complete variable domain (other parts from reference TRBV5-6 and TRBJ1-2): DAGVTQSPTHLIKTRGQQVTLRCSPKSGHDTVSWYQQALGQGPQFIFQYYEEEERQRGNFPDRFSGHQFPNYSSELNVNALLLGDSALYLCASSRDRDHGYTFGSGTRLTVV.

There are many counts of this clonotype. CDR3 in DNA: TGTGCCAGCAGTCCCGGGGTAGCGGGACACGAGCAGTACTTC. It specifies CASSPGVAGHEQYF. The rearrangement joins TRBV12-3 or TRBV12-4 to TRBJ2-7, with 8 bases aligning to TRBD2. The CDR3 consists of 14 residues. V was pared by 5 bases and J by 5 bases, with 8 bases of the junction left unmatched.

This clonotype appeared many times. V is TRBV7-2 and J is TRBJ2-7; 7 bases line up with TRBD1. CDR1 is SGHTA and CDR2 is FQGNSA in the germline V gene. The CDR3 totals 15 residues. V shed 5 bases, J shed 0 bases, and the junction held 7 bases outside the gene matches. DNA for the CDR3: TGTGCCAGCAGCGCCGGGACAGCAAGCTCCTACGAGCAGTACTTC. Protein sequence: CASSAGTASSYEQYF.

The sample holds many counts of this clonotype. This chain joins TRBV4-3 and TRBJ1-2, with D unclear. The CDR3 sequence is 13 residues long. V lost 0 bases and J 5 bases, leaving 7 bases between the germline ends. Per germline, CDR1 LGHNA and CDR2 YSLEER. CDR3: CASSQDGSYGYTF. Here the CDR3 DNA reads TGCGCCAGCAGCCAAGACGGGTCATATGGCTACACCTTC.

The CDR3 is CATREEHTIYF. The CDR3, as DNA: TGTGCCACGCGGGAGGAGCACACCATATATTTT. The rearrangement uses TRBV10-3 and TRBJ1-3; D not resolved. The V and J ends lost 10 bases and 8 bases respectively, with 12 bases between them. Germline V gives CDR1 ENHRY, CDR2 SYGVKD. The CDR3 loop spans 11 amino acids.

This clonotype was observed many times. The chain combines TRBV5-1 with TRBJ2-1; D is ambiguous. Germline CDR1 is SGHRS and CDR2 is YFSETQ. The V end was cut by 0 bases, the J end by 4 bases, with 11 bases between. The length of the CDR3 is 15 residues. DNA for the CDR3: TGCGCCAGCAGCTTGGCCAACGGACCTTACAATGAGCAGTTCTTC. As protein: CASSLANGPYNEQFF.

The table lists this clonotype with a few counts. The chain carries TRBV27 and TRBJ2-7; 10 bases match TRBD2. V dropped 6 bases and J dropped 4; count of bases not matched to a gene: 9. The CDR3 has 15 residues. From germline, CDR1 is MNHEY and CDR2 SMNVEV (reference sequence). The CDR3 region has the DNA TGTGCCAGCAGGGGGGCCGGACTAGCGGAGTACGAGCAGTACTTC. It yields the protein CASRGAGLAEYEQYF.

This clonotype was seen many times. CDR3 residues: CASSSRRAQETQYF. DNA of the CDR3: TGTGCCAGCAGCTCTCGCCGGGCTCAAGAGACCCAGTACTTC. The chain is built from TRBV7-2 and TRBJ2-5; D remains unclear. The germline gives CDR1 SGHTA, CDR2 FQGNSA. This CDR3 contains 14 residues. Trimming left V 4 bases short and J 2 bases short, with 11 bases between.

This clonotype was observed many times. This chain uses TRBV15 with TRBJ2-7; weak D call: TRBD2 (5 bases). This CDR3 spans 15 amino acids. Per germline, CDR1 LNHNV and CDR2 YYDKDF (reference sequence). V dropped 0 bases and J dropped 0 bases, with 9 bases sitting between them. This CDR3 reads CATSREAGVSYEQYF. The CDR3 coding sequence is TGTGCCACCAGCAGAGAGGCGGGTGTCTCCTACGAGCAGTACTTC.

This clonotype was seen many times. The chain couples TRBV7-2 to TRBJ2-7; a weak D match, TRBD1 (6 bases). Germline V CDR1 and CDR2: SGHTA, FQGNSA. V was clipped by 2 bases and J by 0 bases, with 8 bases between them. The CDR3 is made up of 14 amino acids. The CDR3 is CASSLQGNSYEQYF. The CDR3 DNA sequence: TGTGCCAGCAGCTTACAGGGGAACTCCTACGAGCAGTACTTC.

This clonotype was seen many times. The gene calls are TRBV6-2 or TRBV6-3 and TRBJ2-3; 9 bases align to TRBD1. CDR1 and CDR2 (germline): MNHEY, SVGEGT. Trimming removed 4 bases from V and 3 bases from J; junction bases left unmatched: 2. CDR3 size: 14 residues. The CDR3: CASSWDRVTDTQYF. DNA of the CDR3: TGTGCCAGCAGTTGGGACAGGGTGACAGATACGCAGTATTTT.

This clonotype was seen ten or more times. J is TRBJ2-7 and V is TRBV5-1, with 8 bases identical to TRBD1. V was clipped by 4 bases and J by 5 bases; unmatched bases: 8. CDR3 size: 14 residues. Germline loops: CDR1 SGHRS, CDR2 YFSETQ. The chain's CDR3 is CASSANPGGDEQYF. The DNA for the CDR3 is TGCGCCAGCAGCGCCAACCCAGGGGGCGACGAGCAGTACTTC. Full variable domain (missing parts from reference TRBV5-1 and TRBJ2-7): KAGVTQTPRYLIKTRGQQVTLSCSPISGHRSVSWYQQTPGQGLQFLFEYFSETQRNKGNFPGRFSGRQFSNSRSEMNVSTLELGDSALYLCASSANPGGDEQYFGPGTRLTVT.

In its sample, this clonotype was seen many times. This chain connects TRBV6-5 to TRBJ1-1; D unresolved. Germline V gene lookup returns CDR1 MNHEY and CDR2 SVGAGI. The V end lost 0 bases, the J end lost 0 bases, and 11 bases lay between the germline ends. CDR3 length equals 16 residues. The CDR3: CASSYSIALMNTEAFF. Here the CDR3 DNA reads TGTGCCAGCAGTTACTCGATAGCTCTCATGAACACTGAAGCTTTCTTT.

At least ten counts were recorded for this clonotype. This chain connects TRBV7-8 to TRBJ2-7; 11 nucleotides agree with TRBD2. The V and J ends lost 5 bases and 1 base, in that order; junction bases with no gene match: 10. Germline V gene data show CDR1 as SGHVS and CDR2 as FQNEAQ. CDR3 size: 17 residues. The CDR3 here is CASSQPKTSGVSYEQYF. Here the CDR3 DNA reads TGTGCCAGCAGCCAACCCAAGACTAGCGGGGTATCCTACGAGCAGTACTTC.

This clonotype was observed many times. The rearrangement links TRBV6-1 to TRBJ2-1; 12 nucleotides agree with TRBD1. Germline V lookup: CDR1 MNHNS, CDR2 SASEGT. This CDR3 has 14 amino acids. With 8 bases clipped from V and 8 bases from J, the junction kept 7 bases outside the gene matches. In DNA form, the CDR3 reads TGTGCCAGCCGGGACAGGGGGCGCATCCATGAGCAGTTCTTC. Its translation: CASRDRGRIHEQFF.

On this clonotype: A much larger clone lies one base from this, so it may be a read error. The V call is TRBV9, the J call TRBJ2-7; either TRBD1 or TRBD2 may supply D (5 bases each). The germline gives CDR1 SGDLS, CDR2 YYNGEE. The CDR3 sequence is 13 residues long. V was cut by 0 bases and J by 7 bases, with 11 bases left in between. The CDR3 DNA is TGTGCCAGCAGCGTAGGGGGGTGGAAAGAGCAGTACTTC. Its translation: CASSVGGWKEQYF.